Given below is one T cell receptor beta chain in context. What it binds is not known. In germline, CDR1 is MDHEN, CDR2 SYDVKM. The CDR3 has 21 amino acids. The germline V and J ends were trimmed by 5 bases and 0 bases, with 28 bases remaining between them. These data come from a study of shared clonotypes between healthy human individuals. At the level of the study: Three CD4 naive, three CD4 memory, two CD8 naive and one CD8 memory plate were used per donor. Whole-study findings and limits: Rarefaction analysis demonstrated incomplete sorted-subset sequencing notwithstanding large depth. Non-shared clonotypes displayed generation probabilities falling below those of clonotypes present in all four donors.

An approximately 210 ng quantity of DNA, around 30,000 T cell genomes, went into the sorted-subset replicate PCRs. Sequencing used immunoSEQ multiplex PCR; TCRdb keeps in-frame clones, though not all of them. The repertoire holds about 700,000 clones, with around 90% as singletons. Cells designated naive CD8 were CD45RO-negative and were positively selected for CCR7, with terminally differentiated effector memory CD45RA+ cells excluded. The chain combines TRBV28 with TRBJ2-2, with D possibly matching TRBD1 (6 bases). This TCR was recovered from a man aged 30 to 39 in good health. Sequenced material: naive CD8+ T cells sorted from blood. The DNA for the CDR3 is TGTGCCAGCAGTCCGGGACCGAATAACAGGGTTACCTCCGCGAACACCGGGGAGCTGTTTTTT. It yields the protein CASSPGPNNRVTSANTGELFF.